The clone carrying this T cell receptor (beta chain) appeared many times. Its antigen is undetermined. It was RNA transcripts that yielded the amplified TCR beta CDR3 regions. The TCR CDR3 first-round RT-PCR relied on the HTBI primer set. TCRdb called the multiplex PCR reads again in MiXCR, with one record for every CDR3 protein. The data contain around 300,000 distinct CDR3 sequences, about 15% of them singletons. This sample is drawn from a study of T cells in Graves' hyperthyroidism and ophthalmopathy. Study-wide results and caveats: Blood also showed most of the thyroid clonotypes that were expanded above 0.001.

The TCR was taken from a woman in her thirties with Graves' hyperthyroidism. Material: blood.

The CDR3 DNA follows: TGTGCCAGCAGCCATACTACGGACACTGAAGCTTTCTTT. Residues: CASSHTTDTEAFF. The chain is built from TRBV11-2 and TRBJ1-1, with unresolved D. The germline gives CDR1 SGHAT, CDR2 FQNNGV. The CDR3 is 13 residues long. Between the trimmed V and J ends, which lost 5 bases and 3 bases, there was a span of 10 bases.